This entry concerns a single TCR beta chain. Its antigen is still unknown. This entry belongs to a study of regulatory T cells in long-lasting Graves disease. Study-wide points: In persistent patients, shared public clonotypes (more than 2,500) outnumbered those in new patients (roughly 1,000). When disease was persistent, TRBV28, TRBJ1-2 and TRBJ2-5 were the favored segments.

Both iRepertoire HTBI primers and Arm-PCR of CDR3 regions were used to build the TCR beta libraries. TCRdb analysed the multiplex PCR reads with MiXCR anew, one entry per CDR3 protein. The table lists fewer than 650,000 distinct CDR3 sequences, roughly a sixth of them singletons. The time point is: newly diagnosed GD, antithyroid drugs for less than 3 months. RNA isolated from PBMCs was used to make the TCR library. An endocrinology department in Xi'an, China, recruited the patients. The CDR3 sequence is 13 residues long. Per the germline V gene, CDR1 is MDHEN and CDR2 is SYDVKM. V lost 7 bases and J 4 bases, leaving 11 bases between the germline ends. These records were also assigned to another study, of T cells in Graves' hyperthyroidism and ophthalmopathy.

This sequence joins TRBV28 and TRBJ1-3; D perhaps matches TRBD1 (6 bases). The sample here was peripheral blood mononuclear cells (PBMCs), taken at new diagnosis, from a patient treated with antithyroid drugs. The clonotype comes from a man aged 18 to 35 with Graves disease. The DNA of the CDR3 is TGTGCCAGCACCGTCGACAGGGGAAACACCATATATTTT. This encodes CASTVDRGNTIYF.